These T cell receptor beta chains were read from a single sample in a study of blood T cell repertoires in COVID-19. Profiled with immunoSEQ multiplex PCR; TCRdb holds only in-frame clones, not every one. The sample contains around 380,000 clones, roughly 80% of which appear only once. The sequenced material came from peripheral blood. These receptors all stem from a human donor with acute or convalescent COVID-19. The donor label of this sample is uncertain. Each CDR3 is given with its conserved first and last residue. Not every row has a clone size; where given, it reads once, few, many or a size class.

TRBV2 | NA | CASRASYNSPLHF
TRBV18 | NA | CASSGPGEQYF
TRBV6-5 | NA | CASNRGPNTGELFF
TRBV19 | NA | CASSRTGEVSEQYF
TRBV5-1 | few | CASSLVVSTVPEQFF
TRBV27 | NA | CASSLRGQGVSLSVNYGYTF
TRBV3-1/TRBV3-2 | NA | CASSPGLYTGELFF
TRBV10-2 | NA | CASSESRTLTGELFF
TRBV5-1 | NA | CASSSFGQGNTEAFF
TRBV5-5 | NA | CASSTTGQGGTQYF
TRBV6-2/TRBV6-3 | NA | CASSYSGLVGSEQFF
TRBV5-1 | NA | CASSLAVDYGYTF
TRBV14 | NA | CASSQEGGFNTEAFF
TRBV11-2 | NA | CASSIGSRSGYTF
TRBV7-9 | NA | CASSLGLQLYGYTF
TRBV28 | NA | CASSRTGGRYGYTF
TRBV2 | once | CASMTESSSYNEQFF
TRBV28 | NA | CASRAWGQGSYEQYF
TRBV3-1/TRBV3-2 | NA | CASSFRDRMNTEAFF
TRBV28 | NA | CASTLGGTPNYGYTF
TRBV6-5 | NA | CASRELAGGAVGAFF
TRBV5-1 | NA | CASSLGTVGEKLFF
TRBV28 | NA | CASSIQGETYRGYTF
TRBV28 | NA | CASKSGGPRGGAAQYF
TRBV3-1/TRBV3-2 | NA | CASSQVRTSGQETQYF
TRBV10-1 | NA | CASRPDLEGRAFF
TRBV2 | NA | CASSEGAGGAYNEQFF
TRBV27 | NA | CASSTLGLAGPYEQYF
TRBV5-1 | NA | CASSAEGGVSYNEQFF
TRBV5-1 | few | CASSAGGDGNTIYF
TRBV15 | NA | CATASRGETQYF